This record concerns one T cell receptor (beta chain) sequence. MiXCR, run by TCRdb on the RACE reads, gives a single entry per CDR3 protein. The table records 150,000 to 200,000 distinct CDR3 sequences, more than 20% of them present only once. The V end lost 0 bases, the J end lost 6 bases, and 6 bases lay between the germline ends. The CDR3 runs 13 residues. This entry belongs to a study of human T cells and chemical hapten exposure. Time point given: patch test 3, about 24 weeks after DPC sensitization. Noted treatment: therapeutic diphenylcyclopropenone sensitization with weekly scalp DPC. The sequences come from whole blood, collected in connection with sensitization to the hapten diphenylcyclopropenone (DPC). The chain recombines TRBV12-3 or TRBV12-4 with TRBJ1-5; D gene unclear. This receptor was identified in a middle-aged woman with alopecia areata. Some clones in this sample may be carry-over from other donors' samples. CDR3 sequence reads: CASSLAEGQPQHF. The CDR3 DNA follows: TGTGCCAGCAGTTTAGCGGAGGGTCAGCCCCAGCATTTT.